This TCR beta chain came from a study of cytomegalovirus exposure and HLA in healthy donors. Across the study: The 130 or so validation repertoires, a later analysis reported, used the same platform as the 700 or so repertoires from the first cohort. Study-level findings and limits: That first-cohort TCR clusters tended to co-occur in the roughly 130 validation repertoires was found in a later analysis. There were some public TCRs occurring in many donors, but most TCR sequences were rare. Among TCR beta chains, those listed as cytomegalovirus-associated numbered fewer than 200.

Method: immunoSEQ multiplex PCR; TCRdb's copy keeps in-frame clones and lacks some. The table lists 260,000 or so clones, 90% of them singletons. With regard to this clone: What it binds is unknown. This specimen includes other DNA sequences encoding the same CDR3.

The source material was PBMCs. The clonotype originates from a woman aged 25 to 39 in good health and CMV-seronegative.

Here the CDR3 DNA reads TGTGCCAGCAGCGTAGTATCCGGCGGGGAGCTGTTTTTT. This gives the protein CASSVVSGGELFF. This sequence joins TRBV9 and TRBJ2-2; D call uncertain. In germline, CDR1 is SGDLS, CDR2 YYNGEE. The ends were cut back, 0 bases at V and 7 bases at J, with 7 bases in the middle. The CDR3 loop spans 13 amino acids.